This TCR beta chain emerged from a study of blood T cells in healthy people across ages. A second about 7 to 11 cycle PCR used barcoded and J-beta primers. TCRdb ran MiXCR on the 5' RACE reads and lists one entry per CDR3 protein. The sample consists of about 1.7 million distinct CDR3 sequences, 25% to 30% of them appearing once. Germline V gene sequence: CDR1 SEHNR, CDR2 FQNEAQ (reference sequence). Trimming stripped 5 bases from V and 3 bases from J, with 10 bases between. The CDR3 sequence is 13 residues long. The specimen sequenced was blood. The TCR sequence derives from a woman aged 30 to 39 in good health. The rearrangement links TRBV7-9 to TRBJ1-1, with D unclear. Written as DNA, the CDR3 is TGTGCCAGCAGCATAGACATGGACACTGAAGCTTTCTTT. The encoded protein is CASSIDMDTEAFF. The variable domain in full, with the rest retrieved from reference TRBV7-9 and TRBJ1-1, is DTGVSQNPRHKITKRGQNVTFRCDPISEHNRLYWYRQTLGQGPEFLTYFQNEAQLEKSRLLSDRFSAERPKGSFSTLEIQRTEQGDSAMYLCASSIDMDTEAFFGQGTRLTVV.